The 28 T cell receptor beta chains given below trace back to one sample, sequenced in a study of vaccination effects on CD4 cells after COVID-19. Sequencing followed a ViraFEST assay step that expanded antigen-specific CD4+ T cells with viral peptide pools. Isolation of CD4+ T cells took place after ten to eleven days of culture. None of these healthy vaccinees had been infected with SARS-CoV-2 before vaccination. For these receptors, no antigen is known. Clones were sequenced by immunoSEQ multiplex PCR, and TCRdb holds only the in-frame ones, with some missing. The sample carries about 21,000 clones, 60% to 75% recorded once. Sequencing used CD4+ T cells from PBMCs cultured with HCoV-NL63 spike peptides, obtained before COVID-19 vaccination. These receptor sequences come from a human donor who received a COVID-19 vaccine.

The chain is built from TRBV28 and TRBJ1-5; D is unresolved. The CDR3 length is 16 residues. Trimming stripped 8 bases from V and 0 bases from J, with 17 bases between. In germline, CDR1 is MDHEN, CDR2 SYDVKM. The CDR3 nucleotides are TGTGCCAGCTGCCCTCCGACACCTTCTAGCAATCAGCCCCAGCATTTT. Protein sequence: CASCPPTPSSNQPQHF.

V is TRBV28 and J is TRBJ2-7; D is undetermined. Trimming took off 3 bases at V and 3 bases at J, with 12 bases between the two ends. This CDR3 is 14 amino acids long. Germline CDR1 reads MDHEN; CDR2 reads SYDVKM. CDR3 residues: CASSLPGVFYEQYF. The CDR3 coding sequence is TGTGCCAGCAGTTTGCCTGGGGTTTTCTACGAGCAGTACTTC. The whole variable domain, filled in from reference TRBV28 and TRBJ2-7, reads DVKVTQSSRYLVKRTGEKVFLECVQDMDHENMFWYRQDPGLGLRLIYFSYDVKMKEKGDIPEGYSVSREKKERFSLILESASTNQTSMYLCASSLPGVFYEQYFGPGTRLTVT.

V and J are TRBV5-1 and TRBJ1-2; D is ambiguous. This CDR3 contains 15 residues. V was pared by 5 bases and J by 5 bases, with 19 bases between. Per the germline V gene, CDR1 is SGHRS and CDR2 is YFSETQ. In nucleotides, the CDR3 is TGCGCCAGCAGTTTGCACCGGGAGAGCTCTTATGGCTACACCTTC. It encodes CASSLHRESSYGYTF.

This clone was counted between two and nine times. The gene calls are TRBV11-2 and TRBJ2-3, with a tentative D call TRBD1 (6 bases). V lost 5 bases to trimming and J lost 6 bases, with 12 bases between them. The CDR3 is 13 amino acids. Germline CDR1 and CDR2: SGHAT and FQNNGV. CDR3 in DNA: TGTGCCAGCAGCAAGGGACATACGGATACGCAGTATTTT. Its protein is CASSKGHTDTQYF.

The J gene is TRBJ1-1, the V gene TRBV12-3 or TRBV12-4; D call uncertain. The CDR3 has 13 residues. V was trimmed by 5 bases and J by 5 bases, leaving 12 bases between them. DNA of the CDR3: TGTGCCAGCAGTAGAAAGGGAGGAACTGAAGCTTTCTTT. Protein product: CASSRKGGTEAFF.

The chain joins TRBV6-5 to TRBJ2-7; D is perhaps TRBD1 or TRBD2 (5 bases each). V dropped 8 bases and J dropped 8 bases, with 16 bases sitting between them. The germline V gene has CDR1 MNHEY and CDR2 SVGAGI. The CDR3 is made up of 12 amino acids. CDR3 DNA sequence: TGTGCCAGCCGCCAGGACCCGGGACAGCAGTACTTC. It specifies CASRQDPGQQYF.

The gene calls are TRBV28 and TRBJ1-2; TRBD1 might be the D (6 bases). Germline CDR1 is MDHEN and CDR2 is SYDVKM. The CDR3 sequence is 16 residues long. V was cut by 2 bases and J by 8 bases, with 21 bases left in between. CDR3 protein: CASSLPRRGAGHGYTF. As DNA, the CDR3 is TGTGCCAGCAGTTTACCCCGGAGGGGGGCGGGTCACGGCTACACCTTC.

With respect to this clone: The junction and the germline gene differ at one end; a read error may be behind it. The rearrangement uses TRBV19 and TRBJ1-2; TRBD1 matches 10 bases. This CDR3 spans 15 amino acids. Per germline, CDR1 LNHDA and CDR2 SQIVND (reference sequence). This chain's CDR3 is CASSLEDRGHYGYTF. Here the CDR3 DNA reads TGTGCCAGTAGTTTAGAAGACAGGGGGCACTATGGCTACACCTTC.

The chain employs TRBV7-9 and TRBJ2-2; 9 bases map to TRBD1. The CDR3 is 15 amino acids. The V segment lost 5 bases and the J segment 4 bases; nucleotides outside the gene matches: 5. Germline V CDR1 and CDR2: SEHNR, FQNEAQ (reference sequence). The DNA for the CDR3 is TGTGCCAGCAGCCTGGGGACAGGGTTCACCGGGGAGCTGTTTTTT. It specifies CASSLGTGFTGELFF.

The J gene is TRBJ1-1, the V gene TRBV29-1; TRBD1 aligns across 8 bases. In germline, CDR1 is SQVTM, CDR2 ANQGSEA. J gave up 3 bases and V 7 bases, and 10 bases lay outside the gene matches. This CDR3 spans 14 amino acids. This CDR3 reads CSAWTTTGDTEAFF. CDR3 nucleotides: TGCAGCGCCTGGACAACGACAGGGGACACTGAAGCTTTCTTT.

The V call is TRBV7-6, the J call TRBJ2-5; D gene unclear. V gave up 5 bases and J gave up 4 bases, with 11 bases separating them. The CDR3 runs 13 residues. Germline CDR1 and CDR2: SGHVS and FNYEAQ. The CDR3 protein is CASSTYRAETQYF. CDR3 bases: TGTGCCAGCAGCACTTACAGAGCAGAGACCCAGTACTTC. The whole variable domain, filled in from reference TRBV7-6 and TRBJ2-5, reads GAGVSQSPRYKVTKRGQDVALRCDPISGHVSLYWYRQALGQGPEFLTYFNYEAQQDKSGLPNDRFSAERPEGSISTLTIQRTEQRDSAMYRCASSTYRAETQYFGPGTRLLVL.

The chain joins TRBV28 to TRBJ1-2; D may be TRBD1 (6 bases). Germline V CDR1 and CDR2: MDHEN, SYDVKM. This CDR3 is built from 13 residues. Trimming stripped 8 bases from V and 3 bases from J, with 13 bases between. This CDR3 reads CASYRALDYGYTF. The CDR3 region has the DNA TGTGCCAGCTACAGGGCCTTGGACTATGGCTACACCTTC.

This clone came up a few times. CDR3 amino acids: CASSLTGSYGYTF. CDR3 nucleotide sequence: TGTGCCAGCAGCTTGACCGGAAGCTATGGCTACACCTTC. V usage is TRBV5-4 and J usage is TRBJ1-2; D is undetermined. Trimming took off 1 base at V and 4 bases at J, with 8 bases between the two ends. Germline V gene sequence: CDR1 SGHNT, CDR2 YYREEE (reference sequence). This CDR3 region has 13 residues.

The chain combines TRBV27 with TRBJ1-1; D unresolved. V was pared by 6 bases and J by 2 bases, with 10 bases between. Per germline, CDR1 MNHEY and CDR2 SMNVEV (reference sequence). The CDR3 runs 13 residues. The CDR3 loop is CASRLVQNTEAFF. The CDR3 bases are TGTGCCAGCAGGCTAGTTCAAAACACTGAAGCTTTCTTT.

The chain carries TRBV4-2 and TRBJ2-6; possibly TRBD2 for D (6 bases). Germline V lookup: CDR1 LGHNA, CDR2 YNFKEQ. The CDR3 has 18 residues. Trimming stripped 1 base from V and 1 base from J, with 14 bases between. The CDR3 DNA reads TGTGCCAGCAGCCAAGGGACCACACGGGGGTCTGGGGCCAACGTCCTGACTTTC. Translation gives CASSQGTTRGSGANVLTF.

A single count supports this clone. This sequence joins TRBV15 and TRBJ1-5; 10 bases line up with TRBD1. The CDR3 runs 18 residues. Germline assignment: CDR1 LNHNV and CDR2 YYDKDF (reference sequence). The J segment lost 4 bases and the V segment lost 5 bases, leaving 14 bases of the junction unmatched. Here the CDR3 reads CATSSKWAGQGKNQPQHF. Here the CDR3 DNA reads TGTGCCACCAGCTCAAAATGGGCGGGACAGGGGAAAAATCAGCCCCAGCATTTT. The whole variable domain, filled in from reference TRBV15 and TRBJ1-5, reads DAMVIQNPRYQVTQFGKPVTLSCSQTLNHNVMYWYQQKSSQAPKLLFHYYDKDFNNEADTPDNFQSRRPNTSFCFLDIRSPGLGDTAMYLCATSSKWAGQGKNQPQHFGDGTRLSIL.

The J gene is TRBJ2-1, the V gene TRBV19; D remains unclear. Germline V gene lookup returns CDR1 LNHDA and CDR2 SQIVND (reference sequence). Trimming took 6 bases from V and 4 from J, leaving 13 bases between them. The CDR3 has 14 residues. CDR3 sequence: CASSPSYLYNEQFF. The CDR3, as DNA: TGTGCCAGTAGCCCCAGCTACCTATACAATGAGCAGTTCTTC.

This sequence joins TRBV6-5 and TRBJ2-2, with TRBD2 matching over 10 bases. The CDR3 totals 15 residues. The junction had 5 bases not matched to a gene; V was cut back by 4 bases and J by 6 bases. Germline V gene data show CDR1 as MNHEY and CDR2 as SVGAGI. The chain's CDR3 is CASSFIAGGAGELFF. The CDR3 nucleotides read TGTGCCAGCAGTTTCATAGCGGGAGGTGCCGGGGAGCTGTTTTTT.

This chain uses TRBV2 with TRBJ1-1; D is undetermined. Deletions cut 4 bases from V and 0 bases from J, with 9 bases between. Germline V gene sequence: CDR1 SNHLY, CDR2 FYNNEI. The CDR3 runs to 14 residues. CDR3 coding DNA: TGTGCCAGCAGTGTAGGTTTAATGAACACTGAAGCTTTCTTT. This codes for CASSVGLMNTEAFF.

The rearrangement joins TRBV19 to TRBJ1-1; 8 nucleotides align to TRBD1. Losses at the gene ends were 7 bases for V and 7 bases for J; bases not matched to a gene: 14. The CDR3 length is 15 residues. The germline CDR1 and CDR2 sequences are LNHDA and SQIVND (reference sequence). This CDR3 reads CASNPTTGGLGEAFF. CDR3 DNA: TGTGCCAGTAATCCCACTACAGGGGGGCTTGGTGAAGCTTTCTTT.

This clone was observed once. The chain employs TRBV6-5 and TRBJ1-2; 10 positions agree with TRBD1. V dropped 10 bases and J dropped 6; count of bases not matched to a gene: 8. This CDR3 spans 13 amino acids. Germline V gene sequence: CDR1 MNHEY, CDR2 SVGAGI. CDR3 in amino acids: CATQRGQGNGYTF. In DNA form, the CDR3 reads TGTGCCACCCAAAGGGGACAGGGGAATGGCTACACCTTC.

This clone has at least ten counts. This chain uses TRBV30 with TRBJ1-1; TRBD1 matches 11 bases. This CDR3 contains 16 residues. V lost 4 bases to trimming and J lost 9 bases; unmatched junction nucleotides: 16. From germline, CDR1 is GTSNPN and CDR2 SVGIG (reference sequence). The CDR3, as DNA: TGTGCCTGGATGACTTTCCCGGGACAGGGGGTGGGAAAAGCTTTCTTT. This gives the protein CAWMTFPGQGVGKAFF.

The chain uses TRBV28 and TRBJ2-1; no definite D call. CDR1 and CDR2 (germline): MDHEN, SYDVKM. V lost 7 bases to trimming and J lost 0 bases, with 10 bases between them. The CDR3 loop spans 14 amino acids. The chain's CDR3 is CASTPGSSYNEQFF. For the CDR3, the DNA is TGTGCCAGCACCCCTGGAAGCTCCTACAATGAGCAGTTCTTC.

V is TRBV28 and J is TRBJ2-6, with D unresolved. CDR1 is MDHEN and CDR2 is SYDVKM in the germline V gene. The CDR3 totals 20 residues. Trimming took off 3 bases at V and 0 bases at J, with 21 bases between the two ends. The CDR3 reads CASSLRLPRRIPSGANVLTF. DNA of the CDR3: TGTGCCAGCAGTTTGAGGCTCCCGAGACGTATACCCTCTGGGGCCAACGTCCTGACTTTC. The full variable domain, completed using reference TRBV28 and TRBJ2-6, is DVKVTQSSRYLVKRTGEKVFLECVQDMDHENMFWYRQDPGLGLRLIYFSYDVKMKEKGDIPEGYSVSREKKERFSLILESASTNQTSMYLCASSLRLPRRIPSGANVLTFGAGSRLTVL.

This clone was recorded once. The CDR3 sequence: CASRGGTSGRDEQFF. The CDR3 nucleotides are TGTGCCAGCAGGGGGGGGACTAGCGGGAGAGATGAGCAGTTCTTC. The V call is TRBV6-5, the J call TRBJ2-1; 14 bases are a match to TRBD2. Trimming removed 6 bases from V and 8 bases from J; junction bases left unmatched: 6. The CDR3 totals 15 residues. CDR1 and CDR2 from the germline V gene are MNHEY and SVGAGI.

This sequence joins TRBV24-1 and TRBJ2-5; no reliable D call. Germline V lookup: CDR1 KGHDR, CDR2 SFDVKD. The CDR3 spans 11 residues. Trimming left V 3 bases short and J 4 bases short, with 2 bases between. Here the CDR3 DNA reads TGTGCCACCAGTGATCTAGAGACCCAGTACTTC. This sequence encodes CATSDLETQYF.

The J gene is TRBJ2-1, the V gene TRBV28, with TRBD1 matching over 8 bases. Germline lookup yields CDR1 MDHEN and CDR2 SYDVKM. Losses at the gene ends were 3 bases for V and 7 bases for J; bases not matched to a gene: 5. This CDR3 comprises 14 residues. In nucleotides, the CDR3 is TGTGCCAGCAGTTTTCAGGACAGGGATAATGAGCAGTTCTTC. It codes for CASSFQDRDNEQFF. Filled out from reference TRBV28 and TRBJ2-1, the complete variable domain reads DVKVTQSSRYLVKRTGEKVFLECVQDMDHENMFWYRQDPGLGLRLIYFSYDVKMKEKGDIPEGYSVSREKKERFSLILESASTNQTSMYLCASSFQDRDNEQFFGPGTRLTVL.

V gene TRBV6-2 or TRBV6-3 combines with J gene TRBJ2-3; 9 bases are a match to TRBD2. V shed 4 bases, J shed 5 bases, and the junction held 4 bases outside the gene matches. Germline lookup yields CDR1 MNHEY and CDR2 SVGEGT. This CDR3 region has 14 residues. The DNA for the CDR3 is TGTGCCAGCAGTTCGACTAGCGGATTAGATACGCAGTATTTT. Amino acid sequence: CASSSTSGLDTQYF.